This TCR beta chain emerged from a study of blood T cell repertoires in COVID-19. Study-wide background: Samples of COVID-19 (acute and convalescent) were obtained from the United States, Italy and Spain. In each case, the material was cDNA or gDNA derived from T cells, B-cell-depleted T cells, or PBMCs.

Original handling: Reference gene primer amplification gave nucleated cell count estimates. Repertoires were generated with immunoSEQ multiplex PCR, while TCRdb's copy carries only in-frame clones and drops some. That table furnishes V, J and clone size, whereas the DNA furnished D and trimming. This sample carries under 300,000 clones, approximately 90% of them seen once, and the ten largest clones take 1.5% to 2%. Trimming removed 7 bases from V and 7 bases from J, with 10 bases in between. The CDR3 totals 11 residues. CDR1 LNHDA and CDR2 SQIVND come from the germline V gene (reference sequence). V is TRBV19 and J is TRBJ1-2; D is undetermined. Sequencing was carried out using PBMCs or T cells enriched from blood (not recorded which). The receptor's source is a woman aged 18-30 years who had recovered from COVID-19. The CDR3 sequence is CASKKNGGYTF. The DNA for the CDR3 is TGTGCCAGTAAAAAAAACGGTGGCTACACCTTC.